This TCR beta chain emerged from a study of cytomegalovirus exposure and HLA in healthy donors. Points from the study as a whole: A few chains tied to CMV proved CMV antigen-specific in vitro. Among the sequence variants, a highly shared cluster was likely an artifact of sequencing. Most subjects had HLA-A and HLA-B alleles reportedly predicted accurately by TCR beta sequences.

The study ran its PCR with 60 Vbeta and 13 Jbeta primers. In the authors' workflow: In a later analysis, of 70 million to 85 million unique beta chains, about 12 million appeared in at least two donors. Sequencing used immunoSEQ multiplex PCR; TCRdb keeps in-frame clones, though not all of them. V, J and clone size were drawn from that table, and D and trimming were deduced from the DNA. The table lists approximately 150,000 clones, roughly four fifths of them singletons. This CDR3 has 14 amino acids. The germline gives CDR1 MGHRA, CDR2 YSYEKL. V was clipped by 2 bases and J by 3 bases; unmatched bases: 3. About this clone itself: Its matching antigen is unknown.

The V call is TRBV4-1, the J call TRBJ2-7, with 8 bases fitting TRBD1. The sample taken for sequencing was PBMCs. The source is a woman in her late teens or twenties in good health and CMV-seropositive. CDR3 sequence reads: CASSQSGGVYEQYF. DNA for the CDR3: TGCGCCAGCAGCCAATCAGGGGGCGTCTACGAGCAGTACTTC.